This TCR beta chain was obtained from a study of T cell responses to AZD1222 COVID-19 vaccine. In its sample, this clone was seen once. The data were produced by immunoSEQ multiplex PCR, yet TCRdb's version contains in-frame clones alone and is incomplete. The sample holds 200,000 or so clones, about 94% seen once. The source is an adult in good health. The sequencing here drew on peripheral blood, taken on day 0 of AZD1222 vaccination.

CDR3 loop: CASSLMGGRDGYTF. CDR3 DNA: TGTGCCAGCAGCTTGATGGGGGGCAGAGATGGCTACACCTTC. The rearrangement links TRBV5-5 to TRBJ1-2, with TRBD1 as a possible D gene (6 bases). Trimming took off 1 base at V and 6 bases at J, with 13 bases between the two ends. CDR3 length: 14 amino acids. Per germline, CDR1 SGHKS and CDR2 YYEKEE (reference sequence).